Below are 5 T cell receptor beta chains sequenced from a single sample in a study of a mutant IDH1 vaccine in newly diagnosed glioma. Profiled with immunoSEQ multiplex PCR; TCRdb holds only in-frame clones, not every one. The repertoire holds under 70,000 clones, around 84% seen once, with 7% to 8.5% in the top ten. As to time point: week 5, during vaccination. Each dose delivered 300 ug of mutant IDH1 20-mer peptide subcutaneously with imiquimod. These receptors have no identified antigens. This material consisted of PBMCs, taken from a glioma patient whose treatment included an IDH1 peptide vaccine. These receptor sequences come from a woman between 45 and 60 years old with glioma.

The chain combines TRBV29-1 with TRBJ1-2; 10 bases fit TRBD1. There are 15 residues in the CDR3. Trimming removed 6 bases from V and 2 bases from J; junction bases left unmatched: 9. CDR1 is SQVTM and CDR2 is ANQGSEA in the germline V gene. CDR3 bases: TGCAGCGTACCAGTGGGGACAGGGGCGAACTATGGCTACACCTTC. Translated, it gives CSVPVGTGANYGYTF.

The chain couples TRBV6-6 to TRBJ1-2; no definite D call. Deletions cut 8 bases from V and 1 base from J, with 2 bases between. The CDR3 contains 10 residues. Germline CDR1 reads MNHNY; CDR2 reads SVGAGI (reference sequence). CDR3 residues: CASGNYGYTF. Written as DNA, the CDR3 is TGTGCCAGCGGTAACTATGGCTACACCTTC.

The rearrangement joins TRBV10-3 to TRBJ1-2; D is perhaps TRBD1 (5 bases). The V end lost 3 bases, the J end lost 8 bases, and 10 bases lay between the germline ends. Germline lookup yields CDR1 ENHRY and CDR2 SYGVKD. This CDR3 is 12 amino acids long. CDR3 sequence reads: CAISDRVYGYTF. CDR3 DNA sequence: TGTGCCATCAGTGACAGGGTGTACGGCTACACCTTC.

The V call is TRBV28, the J call TRBJ2-7, with 7 bases fitting TRBD1. This CDR3 has 12 amino acids. With V trimmed by 6 bases and J by 5 bases, 4 bases remained unmatched. Germline V CDR1 and CDR2: MDHEN, SYDVKM. For the CDR3, the DNA is TGTGCCAGCAGCTCCACAGGGGACGAGCAGTACTTC. This translates into CASSSTGDEQYF.

The chain employs TRBV30 and TRBJ2-2, with D perhaps matching TRBD2 (6 bases). Looked up from germline, CDR1 is GTSNPN and CDR2 is SVGIG (reference sequence). Between the trimmed V and J ends, which lost 0 bases and 6 bases, there was a span of 14 bases. CDR3 length: 15 amino acids. The CDR3 nucleotides read TGTGCCTGGAGTGTACAAGGCGGGGAGTCCGGGGAGCTGTTTTTT. Translation gives CAWSVQGGESGELFF.